These 29 T cell receptor beta chains originate from one sample sequenced in a study of blood T cell repertoires in COVID-19 (dated by TCRdb to 2020 to 2022). The library was made by the immunoSEQ multiplex PCR assay. In its TCRdb copy, this immuneACCESS table keeps in-frame sequences only and misses some clones. Where compared with another copy, unresolved V genes explain less than half of these, and the others have no known cause. Across this sample there are approximately 140,000 clones, with roughly 80% seen only once. The ten largest make up roughly a sixth of the sample. Sequencing was carried out using peripheral blood. The source is a woman older than 75 with acute or convalescent COVID-19.

The V and J genes are TRBV7-2 and TRBJ1-1; unclear D gene. V dropped 2 bases and J dropped 5 bases, with 9 bases sitting between them. The CDR3 runs to 13 residues. In germline, CDR1 is SGHTA, CDR2 FQGNSA. In nucleotides, the CDR3 is TGTGCCAGCAGCTTAATGACGGAGACTGAAGCTTTCTTT. This encodes CASSLMTETEAFF.

The chain uses TRBV5-1 and TRBJ1-4, with 9 bases matching TRBD1. The CDR3 consists of 17 residues. Trimming removed 2 bases from V and 5 bases from J; junction bases left unmatched: 10. Germline V CDR1 and CDR2: SGHRS, YFSETQ. The chain's CDR3 is CASSLAGPDRGNEKLFF. As DNA, the CDR3 is TGCGCCAGCAGCTTAGCCGGCCCCGACAGGGGGAATGAAAAACTGTTTTTT.

The J gene is TRBJ2-7, the V gene TRBV27; 9 bases are a match to TRBD1. The CDR3 length is 14 residues. V lost 6 bases and J lost 4; bases outside the gene matches: 7. The germline gives CDR1 MNHEY, CDR2 SMNVEV (reference sequence). The CDR3 sequence is CASSPGTGIYEQYF. The CDR3 DNA reads as TGTGCCAGCAGCCCCGGGACAGGGATTTACGAGCAGTACTTC.

This sequence joins TRBV24-1 and TRBJ1-2; no definite D call. Germline assignment: CDR1 KGHDR and CDR2 SFDVKD. This CDR3 is built from 16 residues. Trimming pared 4 bases from V and 2 bases from J, leaving 16 bases between. The CDR3 nucleotides are TGTGCCACCAGTGAAATCGGGAGCGAGAGGAACTATGGCTACACCTTC. Its translation is CATSEIGSERNYGYTF.

This rearrangement joins TRBV5-1 to TRBJ1-6; D is undetermined. Germline CDR1 reads SGHRS; CDR2 reads YFSETQ. V dropped 0 bases and J dropped 8 bases, with 18 bases sitting between them. The CDR3 runs 17 residues. The CDR3 nucleotides are TGCGCCAGCAGCTTGGGAGGGAGGGCTCATGCCCATTCACCCCTCCACTTT. Encoded protein: CASSLGGRAHAHSPLHF.

The chain couples TRBV13 to TRBJ2-1; 8 nucleotides agree with TRBD2. The CDR3 length is 15 residues. V lost 4 bases to trimming and J lost 8 bases; unmatched junction nucleotides: 10. Germline assignment: CDR1 PRHDT and CDR2 FYEKMQ (reference sequence). The CDR3, as DNA: TGTGCCAGCAGCTCCGGGACTAGGGGTTTCGATGAGCAGTTCTTC. Translation gives CASSSGTRGFDEQFF.

The gene calls are TRBV19 and TRBJ1-5; TRBD1 aligns across 12 bases. CDR1 is LNHDA, CDR2 SQIVND, per germline (reference sequence). With 0 bases clipped from V and 0 bases from J, the junction kept 12 bases outside the gene matches. CDR3 length equals 21 residues. The CDR3 region has the DNA TGTGCCAGTAGTATAGATCACGGTCCGGGACAGGGGGCTTATAGCAATCAGCCCCAGCATTTT. Residues: CASSIDHGPGQGAYSNQPQHF.

The chain uses TRBV11-2 and TRBJ2-6, with TRBD1 identical over 8 bases. The J segment lost 1 base and the V segment lost 2 bases, leaving 10 bases of the junction unmatched. CDR3 length equals 19 residues. CDR1 SGHAT and CDR2 FQNNGV come from the germline V gene. This chain's CDR3 is CASSLRFTGGPSGANVLTF. CDR3 in DNA: TGTGCCAGCAGCTTAAGGTTCACAGGGGGTCCTTCTGGGGCCAACGTCCTGACTTTC.

The chain has TRBV5-4 and TRBJ1-6; no clear D gene. V was trimmed by 2 bases and J by 10 bases, leaving 13 bases between them. Germline V gene lookup returns CDR1 SGHNT and CDR2 YYREEE (reference sequence). The CDR3 length is 14 residues. CDR3 in amino acids: CASSFRQYVSPLHF. CDR3 nucleotide sequence: TGTGCCAGCAGCTTCCGACAATACGTCTCACCCCTCCACTTT.

The CDR3 DNA reads TGTGCCAGCAGTGAAGTTTCCAGGCAGCCCCAGCATTTT. Its translation is CASSEVSRQPQHF. The chain carries TRBV6-1 and TRBJ1-5; D uncertain. This CDR3 region has 13 residues. V was cut by 1 base and J by 7 bases, with 8 bases left in between. Per the germline V gene, CDR1 is MNHNS and CDR2 is SASEGT.

The chain combines TRBV6-5 with TRBJ1-5; 8 bases fit TRBD1. Unmatched junction bases numbered 9, after V lost 5 bases and J lost 6 bases. The germline V gene has CDR1 MNHEY and CDR2 SVGAGI. The CDR3 totals 15 residues. The CDR3 DNA sequence: TGTGCCAGCAGTATCGGACAGGGAAGGGGTCAGCCCCAGCATTTT. It specifies CASSIGQGRGQPQHF.

The chain recombines TRBV9 with TRBJ2-1; D not certain. The CDR3 is 15 amino acids. Germline lookup yields CDR1 SGDLS and CDR2 YYNGEE. Trimming left V 0 bases short and J 2 bases short, with 9 bases between. CDR3 region: CASSVEGGPYNEQFF. The CDR3 coding sequence is TGTGCCAGCAGCGTAGAAGGCGGCCCCTACAATGAGCAGTTCTTC.

The CDR3 loop is CASSQVSAGITEAFF. The DNA of the CDR3 is TGCGCCAGCAGCCAAGTGTCTGCAGGGATCACTGAAGCTTTCTTT. The chain is built from TRBV4-3 and TRBJ1-1; maybe TRBD1 (5 bases). V shed 1 base and J shed 4 bases, with 13 bases lying between them. This CDR3 comprises 15 residues. Germline V CDR1 and CDR2: LGHNA, YSLEER.

The DNA for the CDR3 is TGTGCCAGCAGCCAAGTGCGCGGGATTGAGCAGTTCTTC. It translates to CASSQVRGIEQFF. The chain uses TRBV3-1 (or the pseudogene TRBV3-2) and TRBJ2-1; D might be TRBD2 (6 bases). Looked up from germline, CDR1 is LGHDT and CDR2 is YNNKEL (reference sequence). The CDR3 loop spans 13 amino acids. Deletions cut 1 base from V and 9 bases from J, with 10 bases between.

The V gene is TRBV19, the J gene TRBJ2-7; 14 nucleotides agree with TRBD2. This CDR3 is built from 18 residues. Germline loops: CDR1 LNHDA, CDR2 SQIVND (reference sequence). The junction had 12 bases not matched to a gene; V was cut back by 5 bases and J by 3 bases. The CDR3 nucleotides are TGTGCCAGTAGTCCATGGACTAGCGGGAGGCCCCAGGACTACGAGCAGTACTTC. Translating it yields CASSPWTSGRPQDYEQYF.

This clone was seen only a few times. This chain uses TRBV9 with TRBJ1-1; D is perhaps TRBD1 (6 bases). Between the trimmed V and J ends, which lost 4 bases and 5 bases, there was a span of 12 bases. CDR1 and CDR2 (germline): SGDLS, YYNGEE. The CDR3 loop spans 13 amino acids. CDR3 sequence (DNA): TGTGCCAGCAGCACCGGGACATCTACTGAAGCTTTCTTT. This codes for CASSTGTSTEAFF.

This chain uses TRBV7-2 with TRBJ1-1, with D perhaps TRBD1 (5 bases). Germline loops: CDR1 SGHTA, CDR2 FQGNSA. The CDR3 is 14 residues long. The ends were cut back, 5 bases at V and 5 bases at J, with 15 bases in the middle. The CDR3 region is CASSATAKGTEAFF. The CDR3, as DNA: TGTGCCAGCAGCGCGACAGCAAAAGGGACTGAAGCTTTCTTT.

The rearrangement joins TRBV6-5 to TRBJ1-2; unclear D gene. There are 16 residues in the CDR3. Deletions cut 0 bases from V and 4 bases from J, with 15 bases between. Germline values: CDR1 MNHEY, CDR2 SVGAGI. CDR3: CASSYSIEVYAYGYTF. Written as DNA, the CDR3 is TGTGCCAGCAGTTACTCGATTGAGGTATATGCCTATGGCTACACCTTC.

This rearrangement joins TRBV30 to TRBJ1-3, with D unclear. This CDR3 spans 15 amino acids. V was shortened by 3 bases and J by 0 bases, with 12 bases between the two germline ends. Germline V lookup: CDR1 GTSNPN, CDR2 SVGIG (reference sequence). The CDR3 loop reads CAWSPPVYSGNTIYF. The CDR3, as DNA: TGTGCCTGGAGCCCCCCGGTCTACTCTGGAAACACCATATATTTT. The variable domain in full, completed from reference TRBV30 and TRBJ1-3, reads SQTIHQWPATLVQPVGSPLSLECTVEGTSNPNLYWYRQAAGRGLQLLFYSVGIGQISSEVPQNLSASRPQDRQFILSSKKLLLSDSGFYLCAWSPPVYSGNTIYFGEGSWLTVV.

This rearrangement joins TRBV24-1 to TRBJ1-1, with D unclear. CDR3 length: 12 residues. V was trimmed by 8 bases and J by 7 bases, leaving 13 bases between them. CDR1 and CDR2 (germline): KGHDR, SFDVKD. CDR3 coding DNA: TGTGCCACCATTATGGGCTCTGATGAAGCTTTCTTT. It is translated as CATIMGSDEAFF.

The V call is TRBV7-2, the J call TRBJ1-1; TRBD1 agrees at 7 bases. Germline CDR1 is SGHTA and CDR2 is FQGNSA. CDR3 length: 13 residues. Germline trimming cut 5 bases from V and 8 bases from J; bases unmatched to any gene: 8. The CDR3 coding sequence is TGTGCCAGCAGCGCCGGGACAGCCGGGGAAGCTTTCTTT. It yields the protein CASSAGTAGEAFF.

This chain joins TRBV2 and TRBJ1-1; 12 positions agree with TRBD1. Germline V gene lookup returns CDR1 SNHLY and CDR2 FYNNEI. V was clipped by 5 bases and J by 4 bases; unmatched bases: 2. This CDR3 contains 14 residues. In DNA, the CDR3 is TGTGCCAGCAGTCGGGACAGGGGGCCCACTGAAGCTTTCTTT. It codes for CASSRDRGPTEAFF.

This clone has only a few counts. The rearrangement links TRBV10-3 to TRBJ1-1; possible D gene TRBD1, 6 bases. Trimming shortened V by 5 bases and J by 5 bases, and 12 bases separated the two germline ends. Germline CDR1 ENHRY, CDR2 SYGVKD. CDR3 length: 13 amino acids. The CDR3 DNA reads TGTGCCATCAGTCGGCCAGGGGCTACTGAAGCTTTCTTT. It is translated as CAISRPGATEAFF.

With respect to this clone: The same CDR3 can be traced to other DNA sequences in this sample. The V gene is TRBV19, the J gene TRBJ1-6; D is undetermined. Per germline, CDR1 LNHDA and CDR2 SQIVND (reference sequence). V was shortened by 3 bases and J by 0 bases, with 9 bases between the two germline ends. The CDR3 has 16 residues. The CDR3 loop is CASSISGSSYNSPLHF. As DNA, the CDR3 is TGTGCCAGTAGTATTTCGGGGAGCTCCTATAATTCACCCCTCCACTTT. The entire variable domain, with the rest obtained from reference TRBV19 and TRBJ1-6, is as follows: DGGITQSPKYLFRKEGQNVTLSCEQNLNHDAMYWYRQDPGQGLRLIYYSQIVNDFQKGDIAEGYSVSREKKESFPLTVTSAQKNPTAFYLCASSISGSSYNSPLHFGNGTRLTVT.

This rearrangement joins TRBV19 to TRBJ1-1, with D uncertain. Trimming stripped 2 bases from V and 4 bases from J, with 20 bases between. Germline loops: CDR1 LNHDA, CDR2 SQIVND (reference sequence). The CDR3 consists of 17 residues. The CDR3 DNA is TGTGCCAGTAGTATATGGAAAGGGAGGAGGGATGTCACTGAAGCTTTCTTT. Its translation: CASSIWKGRRDVTEAFF.

This chain joins TRBV6-1 and TRBJ1-5, with unresolved D. In germline, CDR1 is MNHNS, CDR2 SASEGT. V lost 0 bases to trimming and J lost 5 bases, with 8 bases between them. This CDR3 has 14 residues. DNA of the CDR3: TGTGCCAGCAGTGAAGCGCGGGTTTATCAGCCCCAGCATTTT. It codes for CASSEARVYQPQHF.

The chain uses TRBV4-3 and TRBJ2-3; 7 bases are a match to TRBD1. Trimming cost V 5 bases and J 1 base; bases outside gene matches: 9. The CDR3 runs to 16 residues. CDR1 is LGHNA and CDR2 is YSLEER in the germline V gene. The CDR3 nucleotides are TGCGCCAGCAGCTTCAGTGACAGGGTAGGCACAGATACGCAGTATTTT. Translation gives CASSFSDRVGTDTQYF.

The V gene is TRBV7-9, the J gene TRBJ1-1, with D possibly being TRBD1 (6 bases). CDR3 length: 14 residues. Trimming took 5 bases from V and 0 from J, leaving 10 bases between them. Germline V gene sequence: CDR1 SEHNR, CDR2 FQNEAQ (reference sequence). The CDR3 region is CASSPGQMNTEAFF. CDR3 in DNA: TGTGCCAGCAGCCCGGGACAAATGAACACTGAAGCTTTCTTT. The full variable domain, its missing parts supplied by reference TRBV7-9 and TRBJ1-1, is DTGVSQNPRHKITKRGQNVTFRCDPISEHNRLYWYRQTLGQGPEFLTYFQNEAQLEKSRLLSDRFSAERPKGSFSTLEIQRTEQGDSAMYLCASSPGQMNTEAFFGQGTRLTVV.

The V gene is TRBV12-3 or TRBV12-4, the J gene TRBJ1-6, with D tentatively TRBD1 (6 bases). Trimming cost V 6 bases and J 7 bases, with 10 bases left between them. This CDR3 contains 13 residues. The CDR3 sequence is CASSRGQNSPLHF. CDR3 bases: TGTGCCAGCAGCCGGGGACAAAATTCACCCCTCCACTTT.